Described below is a single T cell receptor beta chain sequence and its context. The sample is drawn from a study of blood T cell repertoires in COVID-19. Clones were sequenced by immunoSEQ multiplex PCR, and TCRdb holds only the in-frame ones, with some missing. Of fewer than 200,000 clones in the sample, just over 85% were seen once. Membership in each cohort depended on participant-reported clinical history. Recovered status in Cohort 3 required two negative PCRs, clearance, or symptom resolution. Between the trimmed V and J ends, which lost 0 bases and 0 bases, there was a span of 10 bases. CDR1 is SGDLS, CDR2 YYNGEE, per germline. This CDR3 contains 17 residues.

The chain recombines TRBV9 with TRBJ2-6; D not certain. The sequence derives from a woman under 30 who had recovered from COVID-19. Sequenced input: PBMCs or T cells enriched from blood (not recorded which). In DNA form, the CDR3 reads TGTGCCAGCAGCGTAGGGGCGTTAAGCTCTGGGGCCAACGTCCTGACTTTC. It codes for CASSVGALSSGANVLTF.